The clone carrying this T cell receptor beta chain was seen once. The CDR3 has 18 amino acids. The V and J ends lost 2 bases and 3 bases, in that order; junction bases with no gene match: 9. Germline V lookup: CDR1 SGHAT, CDR2 FQNNGV. The data originate from a study of T cell changes during pregnancy in multiple sclerosis. Libraries were prepared by immunoSEQ multiplex PCR; TCRdb keeps only in-frame clonotypes and omits some of them. The repertoire has about 70,000 clones, about nine tenths of them found once; the top ten carry around 0.3%. This receptor was obtained from a female donor with multiple sclerosis, enrolled in a pregnancy study. Sequenced material: CD4+ T cells from peripheral blood mononuclear cells, taken after pregnancy. The chain employs TRBV11-2 and TRBJ2-2; 10 nucleotides line up with TRBD2. CDR3 protein: CASSLLSLAGPYTGELFF. The CDR3 nucleotides are TGTGCCAGCAGCTTACTATCACTAGCGGGGCCCTACACCGGGGAGCTGTTTTTT.